The clone carrying this T cell receptor beta chain was counted ten times or more. The target antigen is unknown. The CDR3 extends over 14 amino acids. V lost 1 base and J lost 2, with 7 bases in between. The germline V gene has CDR1 SGHAT and CDR2 FQNNGV. Those patients with uncontrolled infection, other autoimmune disease, pregnancy or lactation were excluded. The source material, RNA transcripts, was used to amplify TCR beta CDR3 regions. Researchers ran a first-round RT-PCR on the TCR CDR3 using the HTBI primer set. In TCRdb, the multiplex PCR reads were re-called with MiXCR into one record per CDR3 protein. The sample has about 500,000 distinct CDR3 sequences, about 15% seen once. This specimen comes from a study of T cells in Graves' hyperthyroidism and ophthalmopathy. Study results and caveats: Ophthalmopathy cases were set apart from stable hyperthyroidism by a 13 V-J model. Ophthalmopathy prediction by the model preceded onset by a median about 6.8 months.

The material sequenced was blood. The sequence was collected from a woman aged 30 to 39 with Graves' ophthalmopathy. V and J are TRBV11-2 and TRBJ2-3, with D perhaps assigned TRBD1 or TRBD2 (6 bases each). CDR3: CASSLAGATDTQYF. CDR3 nucleotides: TGTGCCAGCAGCTTAGCGGGGGCCACAGATACGCAGTATTTT.